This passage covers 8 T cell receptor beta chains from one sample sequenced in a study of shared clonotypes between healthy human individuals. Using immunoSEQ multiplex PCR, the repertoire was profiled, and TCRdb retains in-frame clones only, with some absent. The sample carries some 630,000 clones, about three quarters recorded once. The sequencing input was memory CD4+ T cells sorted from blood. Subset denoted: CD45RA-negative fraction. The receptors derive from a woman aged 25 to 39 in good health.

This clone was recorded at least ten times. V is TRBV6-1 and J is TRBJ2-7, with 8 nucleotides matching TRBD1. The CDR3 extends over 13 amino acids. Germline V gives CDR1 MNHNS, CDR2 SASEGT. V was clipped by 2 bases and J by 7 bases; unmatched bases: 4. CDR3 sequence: CASSEQGAGEQYF. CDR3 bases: TGTGCCAGCAGTGAACAGGGGGCGGGGGAGCAGTACTTC.

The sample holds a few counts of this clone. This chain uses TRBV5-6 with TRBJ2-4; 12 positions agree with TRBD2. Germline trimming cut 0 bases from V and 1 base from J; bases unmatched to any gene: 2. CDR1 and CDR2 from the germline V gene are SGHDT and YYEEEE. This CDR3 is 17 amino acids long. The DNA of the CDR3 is TGTGCCAGCAGCTTGGCGCTAGCGGGAGGGGCCAAAAACATTCAGTACTTC. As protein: CASSLALAGGAKNIQYF.

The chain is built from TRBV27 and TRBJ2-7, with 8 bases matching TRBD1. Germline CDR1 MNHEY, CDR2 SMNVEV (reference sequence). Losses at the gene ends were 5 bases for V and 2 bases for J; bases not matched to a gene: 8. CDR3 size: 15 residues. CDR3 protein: CASSRQGKGAYEQYF. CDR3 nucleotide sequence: TGTGCCAGCAGTAGACAGGGGAAAGGGGCCTACGAGCAGTACTTC.

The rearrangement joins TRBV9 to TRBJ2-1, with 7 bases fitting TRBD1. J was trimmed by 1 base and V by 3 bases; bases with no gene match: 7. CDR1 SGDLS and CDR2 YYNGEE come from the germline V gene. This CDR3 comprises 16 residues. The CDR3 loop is CASSASQGSSYNEQFF. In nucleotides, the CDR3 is TGTGCCAGCAGCGCCTCACAGGGGTCTTCCTACAATGAGCAGTTCTTC.

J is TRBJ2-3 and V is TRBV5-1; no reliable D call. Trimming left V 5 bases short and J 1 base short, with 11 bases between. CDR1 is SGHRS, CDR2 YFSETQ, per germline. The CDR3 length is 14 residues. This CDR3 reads CASRPLRGTDTQYF. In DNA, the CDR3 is TGCGCCAGCAGACCTCTCCGTGGCACAGATACGCAGTATTTT.

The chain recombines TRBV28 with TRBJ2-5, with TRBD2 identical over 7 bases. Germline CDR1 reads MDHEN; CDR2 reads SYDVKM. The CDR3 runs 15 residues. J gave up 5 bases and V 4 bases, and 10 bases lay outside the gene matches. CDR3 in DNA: TGTGCCAGCAGTTCGCCCGGGGAGGGCCCGGAGACCCAGTACTTC. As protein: CASSSPGEGPETQYF. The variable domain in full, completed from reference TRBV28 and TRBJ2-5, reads DVKVTQSSRYLVKRTGEKVFLECVQDMDHENMFWYRQDPGLGLRLIYFSYDVKMKEKGDIPEGYSVSREKKERFSLILESASTNQTSMYLCASSSPGEGPETQYFGPGTRLLVL.

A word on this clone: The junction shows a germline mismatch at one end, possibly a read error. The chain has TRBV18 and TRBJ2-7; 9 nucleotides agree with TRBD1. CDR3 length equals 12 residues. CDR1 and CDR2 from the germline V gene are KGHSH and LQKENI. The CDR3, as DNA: TGTGCCAGCTCACCCTCCCGGGACAGGGTACACTTC. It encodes CASSPSRDRVHF.

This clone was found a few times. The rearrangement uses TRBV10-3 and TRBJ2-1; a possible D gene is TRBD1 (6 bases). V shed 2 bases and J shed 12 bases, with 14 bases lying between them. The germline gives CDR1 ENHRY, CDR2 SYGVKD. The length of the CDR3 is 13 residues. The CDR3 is CAISETGSAVQFF. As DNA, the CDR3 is TGTGCCATCAGTGAGACAGGGTCAGCGGTGCAGTTCTTC.